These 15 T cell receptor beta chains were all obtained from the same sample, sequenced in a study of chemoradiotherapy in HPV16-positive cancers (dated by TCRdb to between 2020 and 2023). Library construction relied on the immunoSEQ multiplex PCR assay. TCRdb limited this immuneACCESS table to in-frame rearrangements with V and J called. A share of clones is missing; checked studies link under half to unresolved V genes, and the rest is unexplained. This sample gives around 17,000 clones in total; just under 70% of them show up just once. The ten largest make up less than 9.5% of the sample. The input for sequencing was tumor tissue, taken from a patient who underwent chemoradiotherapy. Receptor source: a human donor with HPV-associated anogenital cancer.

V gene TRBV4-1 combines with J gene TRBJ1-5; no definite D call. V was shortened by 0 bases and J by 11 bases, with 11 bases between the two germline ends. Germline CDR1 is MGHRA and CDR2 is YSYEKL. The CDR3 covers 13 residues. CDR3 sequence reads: CASSQEVSRAQHF. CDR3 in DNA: TGCGCCAGCAGCCAAGAGGTGTCTAGGGCCCAGCATTTT.

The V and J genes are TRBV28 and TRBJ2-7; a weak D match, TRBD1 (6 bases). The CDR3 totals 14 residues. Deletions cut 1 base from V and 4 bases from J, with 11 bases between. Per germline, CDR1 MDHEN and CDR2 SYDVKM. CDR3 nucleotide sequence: TGTGCCAGCAGTTTATCACAGGGTGGATACGAGCAGTACTTC. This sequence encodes CASSLSQGGYEQYF.

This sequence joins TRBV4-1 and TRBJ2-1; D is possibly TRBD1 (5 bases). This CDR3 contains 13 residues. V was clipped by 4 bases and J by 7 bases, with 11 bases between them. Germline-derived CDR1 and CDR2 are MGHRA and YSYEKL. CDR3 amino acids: CASSLTGSNEQFF. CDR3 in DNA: TGCGCCAGCAGCCTTACAGGAAGTAATGAGCAGTTCTTC.

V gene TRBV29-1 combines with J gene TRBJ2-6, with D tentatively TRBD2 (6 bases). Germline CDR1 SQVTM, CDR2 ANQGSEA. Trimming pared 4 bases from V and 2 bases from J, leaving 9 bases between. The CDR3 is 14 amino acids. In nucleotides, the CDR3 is TGCAGCGTTGTGGAGGGGACTGGGGCCAACGTCCTGACTTTC. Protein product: CSVVEGTGANVLTF.

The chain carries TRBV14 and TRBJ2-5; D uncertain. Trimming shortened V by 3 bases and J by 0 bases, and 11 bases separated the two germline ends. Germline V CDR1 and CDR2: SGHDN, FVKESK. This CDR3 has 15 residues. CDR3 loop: CASSHGSTNQETQYF. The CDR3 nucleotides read TGTGCCAGCAGCCATGGGTCGACAAACCAAGAGACCCAGTACTTC.

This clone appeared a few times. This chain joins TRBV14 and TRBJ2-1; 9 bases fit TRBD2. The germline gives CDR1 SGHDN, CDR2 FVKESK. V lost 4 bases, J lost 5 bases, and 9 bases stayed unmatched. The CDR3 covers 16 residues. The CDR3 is CASSRPSSGDNNEQFF. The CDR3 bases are TGTGCCAGCAGCCGTCCTTCTAGCGGGGACAACAATGAGCAGTTCTTC.

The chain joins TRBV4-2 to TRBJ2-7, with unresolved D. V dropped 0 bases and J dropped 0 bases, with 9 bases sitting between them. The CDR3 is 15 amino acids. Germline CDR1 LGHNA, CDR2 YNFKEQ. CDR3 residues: CASSQERGNSYEQYF. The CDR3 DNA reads TGTGCCAGCAGCCAAGAACGCGGAAACTCCTACGAGCAGTACTTC.

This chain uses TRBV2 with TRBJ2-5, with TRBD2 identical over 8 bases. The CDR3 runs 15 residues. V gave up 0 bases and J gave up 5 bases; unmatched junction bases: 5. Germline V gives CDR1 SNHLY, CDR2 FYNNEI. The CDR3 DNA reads TGTGCCAGCAGTGAAGCGCTTGGCGGGGGGGAGACCCAGTACTTC. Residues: CASSEALGGGETQYF.

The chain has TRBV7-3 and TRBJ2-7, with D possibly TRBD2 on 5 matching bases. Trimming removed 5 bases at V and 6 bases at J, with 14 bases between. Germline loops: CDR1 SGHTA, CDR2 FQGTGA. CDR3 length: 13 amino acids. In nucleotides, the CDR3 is TGTGCCAGCAGCCCGGAGGCGGAGTCCGAGCAGTACTTC. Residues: CASSPEAESEQYF. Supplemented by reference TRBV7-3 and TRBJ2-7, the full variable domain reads GAGVSQTPSNKVTEKGKYVELRCDPISGHTALYWYRQSLGQGPEFLIYFQGTGAADDSGLPNDRFFAVRPEGSVSTLKIQRTERGDSAVYLCASSPEAESEQYFGPGTRLTVT.

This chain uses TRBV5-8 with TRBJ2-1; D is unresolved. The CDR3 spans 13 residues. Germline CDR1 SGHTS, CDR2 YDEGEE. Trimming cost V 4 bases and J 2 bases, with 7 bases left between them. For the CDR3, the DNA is TGTGCCAGCAGCCCCGCTACCTACAATGAGCAGTTCTTC. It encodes CASSPATYNEQFF.

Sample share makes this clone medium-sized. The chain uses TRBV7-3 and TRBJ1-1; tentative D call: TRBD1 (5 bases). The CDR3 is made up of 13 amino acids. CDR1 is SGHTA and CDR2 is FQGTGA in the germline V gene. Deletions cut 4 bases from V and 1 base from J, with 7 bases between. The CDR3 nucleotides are TGTGCCAGCAGCTCCGGACAGAACACTGAAGCTTTCTTT. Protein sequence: CASSSGQNTEAFF.

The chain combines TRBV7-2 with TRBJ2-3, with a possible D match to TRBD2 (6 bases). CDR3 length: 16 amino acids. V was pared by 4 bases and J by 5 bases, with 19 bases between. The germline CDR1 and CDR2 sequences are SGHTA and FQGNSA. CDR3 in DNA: TGTGCCAGCAGCTCCCGCTTTTATCCGGAGGGAGATACGCAGTATTTT. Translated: CASSSRFYPEGDTQYF.

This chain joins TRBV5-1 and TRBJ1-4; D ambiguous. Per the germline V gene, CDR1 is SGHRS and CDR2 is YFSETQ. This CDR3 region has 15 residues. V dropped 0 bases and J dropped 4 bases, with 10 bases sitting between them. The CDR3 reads CASSLVGSFNEKLFF. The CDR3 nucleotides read TGCGCCAGCAGCTTGGTGGGGAGTTTTAATGAAAAACTGTTTTTT.

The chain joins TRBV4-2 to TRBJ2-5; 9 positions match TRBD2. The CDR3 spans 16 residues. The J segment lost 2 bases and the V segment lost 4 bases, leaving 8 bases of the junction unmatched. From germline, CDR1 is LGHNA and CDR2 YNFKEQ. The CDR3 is CASSPVLAGGQETQYF. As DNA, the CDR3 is TGTGCCAGCAGCCCGGTTTTGGCGGGGGGGCAAGAGACCCAGTACTTC.

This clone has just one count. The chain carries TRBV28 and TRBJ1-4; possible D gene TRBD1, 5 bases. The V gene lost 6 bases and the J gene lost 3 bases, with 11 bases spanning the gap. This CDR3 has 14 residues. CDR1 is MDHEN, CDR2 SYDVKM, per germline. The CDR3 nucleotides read TGTGCCAGCAGATTCGAAGGGGCTAATGAAAAACTGTTTTTT. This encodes CASRFEGANEKLFF.